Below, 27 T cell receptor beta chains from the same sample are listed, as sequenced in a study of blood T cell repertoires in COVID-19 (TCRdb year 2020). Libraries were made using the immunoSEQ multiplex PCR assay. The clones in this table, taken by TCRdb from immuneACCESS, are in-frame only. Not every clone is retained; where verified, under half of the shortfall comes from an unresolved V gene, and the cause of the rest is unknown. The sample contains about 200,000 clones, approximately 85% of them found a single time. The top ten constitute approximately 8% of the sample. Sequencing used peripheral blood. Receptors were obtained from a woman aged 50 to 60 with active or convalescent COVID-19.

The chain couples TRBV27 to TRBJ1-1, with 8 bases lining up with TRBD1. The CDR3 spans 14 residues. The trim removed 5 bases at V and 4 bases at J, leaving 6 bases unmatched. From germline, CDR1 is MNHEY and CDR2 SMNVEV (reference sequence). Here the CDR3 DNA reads TGTGCCAGCAGTCTCCTCAGGGGGCGCACTGAAGCTTTCTTT. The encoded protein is CASSLLRGRTEAFF.

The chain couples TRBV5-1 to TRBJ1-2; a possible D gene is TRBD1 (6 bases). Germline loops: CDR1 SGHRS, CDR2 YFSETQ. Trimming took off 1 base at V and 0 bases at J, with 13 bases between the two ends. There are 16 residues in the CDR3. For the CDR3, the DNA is TGCGCCAGCAGCTTGACCGACAGGAGAACTAACTATGGCTACACCTTC. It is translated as CASSLTDRRTNYGYTF.

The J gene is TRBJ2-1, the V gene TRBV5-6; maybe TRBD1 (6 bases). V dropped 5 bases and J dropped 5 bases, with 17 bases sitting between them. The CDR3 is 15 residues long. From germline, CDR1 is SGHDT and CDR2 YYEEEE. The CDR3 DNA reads TGTGCCAGCAGGTCAGGGCAGGGGCGGCACAATGAGCAGTTCTTC. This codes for CASRSGQGRHNEQFF.

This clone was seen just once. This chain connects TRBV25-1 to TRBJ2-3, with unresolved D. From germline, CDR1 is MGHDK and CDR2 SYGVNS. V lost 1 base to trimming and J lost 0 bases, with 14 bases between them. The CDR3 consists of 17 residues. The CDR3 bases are TGTGCCAGCAGTGAATCTCGCCGCGGCGCGAGCACAGATACGCAGTATTTT. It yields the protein CASSESRRGASTDTQYF. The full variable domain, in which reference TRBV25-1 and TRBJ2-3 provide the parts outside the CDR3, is EADIYQTPRYLVIGTGKKITLECSQTMGHDKMYWYQQDPGMELHLIHYSYGVNSTEKGDLSSESTVSRIRTEHFPLTLESARPSHTSQYLCASSESRRGASTDTQYFGPGTRLTVL.

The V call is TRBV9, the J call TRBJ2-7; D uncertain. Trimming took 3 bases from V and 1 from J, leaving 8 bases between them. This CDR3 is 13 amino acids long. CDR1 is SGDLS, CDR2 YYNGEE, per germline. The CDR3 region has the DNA TGTGCCAGCAGCGGTGACATTTCCTACGAGCAGTACTTC. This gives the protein CASSGDISYEQYF.

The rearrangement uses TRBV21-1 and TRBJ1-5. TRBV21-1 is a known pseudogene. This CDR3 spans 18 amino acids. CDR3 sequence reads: CASSHVALWGDSNQPQHF. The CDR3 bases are TGTGCCAGCAGCCATGTGGCTCTATGGGGGGATAGCAATCAGCCCCAGCATTTT.

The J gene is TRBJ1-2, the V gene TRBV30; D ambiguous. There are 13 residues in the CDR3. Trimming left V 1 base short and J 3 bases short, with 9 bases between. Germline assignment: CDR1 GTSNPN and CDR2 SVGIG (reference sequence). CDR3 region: CAWSEYRYYGYTF. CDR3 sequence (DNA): TGTGCCTGGAGTGAGTACAGATACTATGGCTACACCTTC. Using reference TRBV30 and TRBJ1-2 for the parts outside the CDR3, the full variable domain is SQTIHQWPATLVQPVGSPLSLECTVEGTSNPNLYWYRQAAGRGLQLLFYSVGIGQISSEVPQNLSASRPQDRQFILSSKKLLLSDSGFYLCAWSEYRYYGYTFGSGTRLTVV.

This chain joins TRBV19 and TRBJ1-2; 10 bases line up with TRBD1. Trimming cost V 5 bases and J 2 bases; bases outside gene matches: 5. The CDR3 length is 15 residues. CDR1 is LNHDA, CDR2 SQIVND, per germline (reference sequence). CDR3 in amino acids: CASSRPGQGNYGYTF. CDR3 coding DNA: TGTGCCAGTAGTCGCCCGGGACAGGGGAACTATGGCTACACCTTC.

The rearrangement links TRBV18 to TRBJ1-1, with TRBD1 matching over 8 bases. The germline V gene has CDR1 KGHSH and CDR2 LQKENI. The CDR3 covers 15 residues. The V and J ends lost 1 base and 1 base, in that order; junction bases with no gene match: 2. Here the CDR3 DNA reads TGTGCCAGCTCACCACTGGGACAGGCGAACACTGAAGCTTTCTTT. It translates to CASSPLGQANTEAFF.

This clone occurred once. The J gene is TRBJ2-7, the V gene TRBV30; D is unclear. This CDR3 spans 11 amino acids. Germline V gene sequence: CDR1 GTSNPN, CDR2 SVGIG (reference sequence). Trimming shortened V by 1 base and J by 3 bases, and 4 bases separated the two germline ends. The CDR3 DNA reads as TGTGCCTGGAGTGCTAGCTACGAGCAGTACTTC. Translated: CAWSASYEQYF.

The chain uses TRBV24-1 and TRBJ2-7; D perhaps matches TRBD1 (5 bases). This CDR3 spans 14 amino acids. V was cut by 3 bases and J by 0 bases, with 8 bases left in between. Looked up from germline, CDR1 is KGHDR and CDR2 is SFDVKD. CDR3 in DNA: TGTGCCACCAGTGATGCTGACAGCTCCTACGAGCAGTACTTC. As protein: CATSDADSSYEQYF.

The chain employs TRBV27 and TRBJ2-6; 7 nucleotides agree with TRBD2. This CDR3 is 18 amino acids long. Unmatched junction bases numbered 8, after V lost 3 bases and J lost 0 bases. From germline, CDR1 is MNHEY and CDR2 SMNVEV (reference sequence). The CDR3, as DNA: TGTGCCAGCAGTTTTAAAGGGGAGGGCTTCTCTGGGGCCAACGTCCTGACTTTC. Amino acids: CASSFKGEGFSGANVLTF.

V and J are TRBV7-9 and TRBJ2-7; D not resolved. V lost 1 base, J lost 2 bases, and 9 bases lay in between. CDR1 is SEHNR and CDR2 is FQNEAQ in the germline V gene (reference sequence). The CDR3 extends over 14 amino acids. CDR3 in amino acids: CASSLVQQTYEQYV. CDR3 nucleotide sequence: TGTGCCAGCAGCTTAGTACAACAGACCTACGAGCAGTACGTC.

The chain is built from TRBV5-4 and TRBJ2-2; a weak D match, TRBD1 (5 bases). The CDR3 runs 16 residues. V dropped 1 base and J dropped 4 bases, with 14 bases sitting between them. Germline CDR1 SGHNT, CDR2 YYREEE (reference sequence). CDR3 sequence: CASSLSRTGGTGELFF. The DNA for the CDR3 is TGTGCCAGCAGCTTGTCCCGCACAGGCGGCACCGGGGAGCTGTTTTTT.

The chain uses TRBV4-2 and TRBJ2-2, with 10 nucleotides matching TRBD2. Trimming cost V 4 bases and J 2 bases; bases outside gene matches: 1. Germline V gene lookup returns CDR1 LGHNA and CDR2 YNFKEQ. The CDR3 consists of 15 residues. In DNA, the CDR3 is TGTGCCAGCAGCCGGACTAGCGGAAACACCGGGGAGCTGTTTTTT. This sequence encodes CASSRTSGNTGELFF.

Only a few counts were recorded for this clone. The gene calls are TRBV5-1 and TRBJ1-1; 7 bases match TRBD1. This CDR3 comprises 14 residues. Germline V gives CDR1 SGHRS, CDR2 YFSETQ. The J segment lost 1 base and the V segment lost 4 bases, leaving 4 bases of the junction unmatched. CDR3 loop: CASSRQGENTEAFF. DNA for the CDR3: TGCGCCAGCAGCCGACAGGGCGAGAACACTGAAGCTTTCTTT.

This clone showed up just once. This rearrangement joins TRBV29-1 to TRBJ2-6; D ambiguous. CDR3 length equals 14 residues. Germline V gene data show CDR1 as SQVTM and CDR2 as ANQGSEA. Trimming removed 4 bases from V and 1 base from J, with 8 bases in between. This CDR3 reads CSVVKLSGANVLTF. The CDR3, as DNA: TGCAGCGTTGTAAAATTATCTGGGGCCAACGTCCTGACTTTC. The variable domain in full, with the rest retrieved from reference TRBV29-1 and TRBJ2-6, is SAVISQKPSRDICQRGTSLTIQCQVDSQVTMMFWYRQQPGQSLTLIATANQGSEATYESGFVIDKFPISRPNLTFSTLTVSNMSPEDSSIYLCSVVKLSGANVLTFGAGSRLTVL.

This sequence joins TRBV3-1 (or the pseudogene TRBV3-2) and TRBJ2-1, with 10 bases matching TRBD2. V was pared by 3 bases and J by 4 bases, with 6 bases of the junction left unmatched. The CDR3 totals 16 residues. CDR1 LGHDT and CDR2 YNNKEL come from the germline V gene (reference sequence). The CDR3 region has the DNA TGTGCCAGCAGCCACCTTAGCGGGGGGAGATACAATGAGCAGTTCTTC. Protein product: CASSHLSGGRYNEQFF.

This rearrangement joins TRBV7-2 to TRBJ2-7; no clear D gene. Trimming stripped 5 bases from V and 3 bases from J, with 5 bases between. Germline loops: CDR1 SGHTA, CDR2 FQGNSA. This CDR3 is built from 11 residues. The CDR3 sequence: CASSLNYEQYF. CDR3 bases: TGTGCCAGCAGCCTAAACTACGAGCAGTACTTC.

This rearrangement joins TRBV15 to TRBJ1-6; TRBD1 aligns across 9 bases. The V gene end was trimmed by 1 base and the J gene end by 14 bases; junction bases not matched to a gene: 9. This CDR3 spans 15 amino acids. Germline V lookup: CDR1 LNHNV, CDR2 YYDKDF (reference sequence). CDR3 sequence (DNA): TGTGCCACCAGCAGAGGGACAGGGGATAATAGGGCCCTCCACTTT. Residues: CATSRGTGDNRALHF.

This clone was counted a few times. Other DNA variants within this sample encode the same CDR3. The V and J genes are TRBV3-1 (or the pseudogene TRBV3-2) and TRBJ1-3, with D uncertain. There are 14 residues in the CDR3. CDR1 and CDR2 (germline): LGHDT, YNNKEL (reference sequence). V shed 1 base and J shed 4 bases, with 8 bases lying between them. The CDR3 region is CASSQGAGGNTIYF. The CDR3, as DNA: TGTGCCAGCAGCCAAGGGGCTGGGGGAAACACCATATATTTT.

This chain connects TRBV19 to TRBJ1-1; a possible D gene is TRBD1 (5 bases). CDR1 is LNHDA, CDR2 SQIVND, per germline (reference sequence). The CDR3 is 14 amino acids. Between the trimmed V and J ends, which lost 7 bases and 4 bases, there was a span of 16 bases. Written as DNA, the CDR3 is TGTGCCAGTAACCCCAGGGTGGATTTCACTGAAGCTTTCTTT. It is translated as CASNPRVDFTEAFF.

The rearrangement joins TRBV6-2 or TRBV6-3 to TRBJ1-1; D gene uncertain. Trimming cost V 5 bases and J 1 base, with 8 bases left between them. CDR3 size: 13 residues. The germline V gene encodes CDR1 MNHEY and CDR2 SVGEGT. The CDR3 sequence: CASSRAGNTEAFF. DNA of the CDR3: TGTGCCAGCAGTCGTGCGGGGAACACTGAAGCTTTCTTT.

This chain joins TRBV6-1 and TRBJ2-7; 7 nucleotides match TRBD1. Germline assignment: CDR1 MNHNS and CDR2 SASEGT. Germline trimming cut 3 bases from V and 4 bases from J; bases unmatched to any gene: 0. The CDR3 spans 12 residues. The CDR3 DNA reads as TGTGCCAGCAGTGAGGACAGGTACGAGCAGTACGTC. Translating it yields CASSEDRYEQYV.

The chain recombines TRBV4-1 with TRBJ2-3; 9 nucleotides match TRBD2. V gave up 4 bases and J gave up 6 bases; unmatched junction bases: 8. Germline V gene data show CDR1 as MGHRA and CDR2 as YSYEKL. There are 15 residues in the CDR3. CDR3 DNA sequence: TGCGCCAGCAGCCCATTGGCGGGAGGGCCGGATACGCAGTATTTT. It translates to CASSPLAGGPDTQYF.

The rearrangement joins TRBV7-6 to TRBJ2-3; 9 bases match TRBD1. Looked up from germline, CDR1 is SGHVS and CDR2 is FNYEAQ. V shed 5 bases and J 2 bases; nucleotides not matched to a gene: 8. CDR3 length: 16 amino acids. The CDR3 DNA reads TGTGCCAGCAGCGCACAGGGGGCACCCTCCACAGATACGCAGTATTTT. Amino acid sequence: CASSAQGAPSTDTQYF.

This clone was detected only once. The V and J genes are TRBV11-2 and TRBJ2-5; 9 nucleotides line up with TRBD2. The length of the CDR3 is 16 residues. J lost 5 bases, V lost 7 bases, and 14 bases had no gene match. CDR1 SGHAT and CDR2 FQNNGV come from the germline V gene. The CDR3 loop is CASTPRVAGERETQYF. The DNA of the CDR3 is TGTGCCAGCACCCCGAGAGTAGCGGGGGAGAGGGAGACCCAGTACTTC.